This TCR beta chain derives from a study of regulatory T cells in long-lasting Graves disease. Study-level points and caveats: Small sample size may have lowered accuracy. Those with persistent Graves' had less TCR diversity than newly diagnosed patients. Newly diagnosed patients shared about 950 public clonotypes; persistent patients shared approximately 2,700.

At least ten counts were recorded for this clonotype. The antigen is undetermined. Described time point: newly diagnosed GD, antithyroid drugs for less than 3 months. PBMCs provided the RNA from which the TCR library was made. Investigators prepared the TCR beta libraries by applying iRepertoire HTBI primers and Arm-PCR of CDR3 regions. TCRdb redid the calling of the multiplex PCR reads with MiXCR, one entry per CDR3 protein. The top ten clones hold more than 15% of a sample with fewer than 650,000 distinct CDR3 sequences, less than 20% of them seen once. Germline V gives CDR1 KGHDR, CDR2 SFDVKD. The CDR3 extends over 14 amino acids. Trimming left V 5 bases short and J 0 bases short, with 8 bases between. These same data were also listed under a study on T cells in Graves' hyperthyroidism and ophthalmopathy.

The clonotype originates from a woman aged 25 to 45 with Graves disease. Sequencing used peripheral blood mononuclear cells (PBMCs), obtained at new diagnosis, from a patient treated with antithyroid drugs. The chain combines TRBV24-1 with TRBJ2-3, with D perhaps TRBD2 (6 bases). CDR3 protein: CATSGGDSTDTQYF. In nucleotides, the CDR3 is TGTGCCACCAGTGGGGGGGACAGCACAGATACGCAGTATTTT.